The rows below give T cell receptor beta chains drawn from one sample of a study of cytotoxic CD8 clonotypes in ibrutinib-treated CLL. The data were produced by immunoSEQ multiplex PCR, yet TCRdb's version contains in-frame clones alone and is incomplete. Of some 200,000 clones listed, more than 65% were seen once; the top ten hold roughly 5.9%. The source material was PBMCs, sampled after 12 months of ibrutinib treatment. The source is a human donor with chronic lymphocytic leukemia. Each CDR3 is given with its conserved first and last residue. Fields, in order: D gene, V gene, clone size, J gene, CDR3 DNA, CDR3 protein. D genes are given only for firm matches. Clone size is given for some rows only: seen once, a few or many times, or a class if the clone is expanded.

>.|TRBV19|few|TRBJ1-1
TGTGCCAGTAGCCGTCCGGGCAGGGGCAACACTGAAGCTTTCTTT
CASSRPGRGNTEAFF
>.|TRBV7-9|.|TRBJ2-7
TGTGCCAGCAGCTTGGGGACCGCCTCCTACGAGCAGTACTTC
CASSLGTASYEQYF
>.|TRBV7-2|.|TRBJ2-2
TGTGCCAGCAGCTTAAATCGGCGCGCCGGGGAGCTGTTTTTT
CASSLNRRAGELFF
>TRBD1|TRBV5-1|.|TRBJ1-6
TGCGCCAGCAGCCGGCAGGAGGGGGCTTCCTATAATTCACCCCTCCACTTT
CASSRQEGASYNSPLHF
>.|TRBV29-1|.|TRBJ2-5
TGCAGCGTCCGGGCCGGCGGAGAGACCCAGTACTTC
CSVRAGGETQYF
>.|TRBV25-1|.|TRBJ1-5
TGTGCCAGCAGTGAACCCAATTCGAGGCGCCATGACCAGCCCCAGCATTTT
CASSEPNSRRHDQPQHF
>.|TRBV20-1|.|TRBJ2-3
TGCAGTGCAAGACCCGGCAGTACGCAGTATTTT
CSARPGSTQYF
>.|TRBV1|.|TRBJ2-3
TGCACCAGCAGCCAGACGCGGCGGATAAAGGGGGATACGCAGTATTTT
CTSSQTRRIKGDTQYF
>TRBD1|TRBV28|.|TRBJ1-5
TGTGCCAGCAGTCCTTCGACAGGGTACGATCAGCCCCAGCATTTT
CASSPSTGYDQPQHF
>.|TRBV19|.|TRBJ1-2
TGTGCCAGTAGTCCCAGATCAGGGTTACCGGGCTATGGCTACACCTTC
CASSPRSGLPGYGYTF
>TRBD1|TRBV6-5|.|TRBJ1-2
TGTGCCAGCAGTTACTCGGGCGGACAGGGGGCGAGGGGCTACACCTTC
CASSYSGGQGARGYTF
>TRBD1|TRBV15|few|TRBJ1-1
TGTGCCACCAGCAGTCCCAGACAGGGTAGGAGCACTGAAGCTTTCTTT
CATSSPRQGRSTEAFF
>.|TRBV5-4|few|TRBJ1-1
TGTGCCAGCAGCTTCCGACCAAGAAACACTGAAGCTTTCTTT
CASSFRPRNTEAFF
>.|TRBV29-1|.|TRBJ2-3
TGCAGCGTTCGTCGGGGCGTCCCCCCAGATACGCAGTATTTT
CSVRRGVPPDTQYF
>.|TRBV19|once|TRBJ2-7
TGTGCCAGTAGTCTCGGCGGCGGGTACGAGCAGTACTTC
CASSLGGGYEQYF
>.|TRBV18|.|TRBJ1-1
TGTGCCAGCTCACGATCGCTGGGGGAGAACACTGAAGCTTTCTTT
CASSRSLGENTEAFF
>.|TRBV5-1|.|TRBJ2-1
TGCGCCAGCAGCTTGGACACACGTGGGAATGAGCAGTTCTTC
CASSLDTRGNEQFF
>.|TRBV27|.|TRBJ2-6
TGTGCCAGCAGAAGGGGTCGTGACTCTGGGGCCAACGTCCTGACTTTC
CASRRGRDSGANVLTF
>TRBD2|TRBV7-2|.|TRBJ2-3
TGTGCCAGCAGCAGACTAGCGGGAGTTTCTACAGATACGCAGTATTTT
CASSRLAGVSTDTQYF
>.|TRBV27|.|TRBJ1-1
TGTGCCAGCAGTTCCGGCTGGACGGTGAACACTGAAGCTTTCTTT
CASSSGWTVNTEAFF
>TRBD1|TRBV30|.|TRBJ2-1
TGTGCCTGGAGTCTGGGGACAGAATACAATGAGCAGTTCTTC
CAWSLGTEYNEQFF
>.|TRBV20-1|.|TRBJ2-7
TGCAGTGCTGCTCCGGGGCCTGAGCAGTACTTC
CSAAPGPEQYF
>TRBD1|TRBV29-1|.|TRBJ1-5
TGCAGCGAGTACAGGGGGGAAAGCAATCAGCCCCAGCATTTT
CSEYRGESNQPQHF
>.|TRBV25-1|.|TRBJ2-2
TGTGCCAGCAGCCTGACAGGAGTCTACACCGGGGAGCTGTTTTTT
CASSLTGVYTGELFF
>TRBD1|TRBV6-5|once|TRBJ2-4
TGTGCCAGCAGGAAGGGACAGGGGGTTGACATTCAGTACTTC
CASRKGQGVDIQYF
>.|TRBV19|.|TRBJ2-7
TGTGCCAGTAGTAGGGGAGCAGGGGCCTACGAGCAGTACTTC
CASSRGAGAYEQYF
>.|TRBV9|.|TRBJ2-5
TGTGCCAGCAGCGTAGCTTCTGGCGGAAAAGAGACCCAGTACTTC
CASSVASGGKETQYF
>TRBD1|TRBV5-6|.|TRBJ2-1
TGTGCCAGCAGCTTGGGCTGGGGACAGTACAATGAGCAGTTCTTC
CASSLGWGQYNEQFF